This TCR beta chain comes out of a study of chemoradiotherapy in HPV16-positive cancers. Study findings and constraints: Better recurrence-free survival went with HPV-responsive T-cell expansion in HPV16-positive patients. HPV-specific T cells were functionally defined from only a couple of HPV16-positive patients. During treatment, candidate HPV-specific clones and E7-related motifs expanded in tumor.

Method: immunoSEQ multiplex PCR; TCRdb's copy keeps in-frame clones and lacks some. The data show about 24,000 clones, with about 90% seen just once and 4.5% held by the top ten. Germline lookup yields CDR1 SQVTM and CDR2 ANQGSEA. The CDR3 is 13 amino acids. Deletions cut 1 base from V and 4 bases from J, with 10 bases between. A note on this clone: What it binds is not known.

This sample comprised blood, obtained from a patient who underwent chemoradiotherapy. The TCR sequence derives from a human donor with HPV-associated anogenital cancer. The V call is TRBV29-1, the J call TRBJ1-1; TRBD1 might be the D (5 bases). DNA for the CDR3: TGCAGCGTTGAAGGAAGGAGGGGCACTGAAGCTTTCTTT. Translation: CSVEGRRGTEAFF. The full variable domain, its missing parts supplied by reference TRBV29-1 and TRBJ1-1, is SAVISQKPSRDICQRGTSLTIQCQVDSQVTMMFWYRQQPGQSLTLIATANQGSEATYESGFVIDKFPISRPNLTFSTLTVSNMSPEDSSIYLCSVEGRRGTEAFFGQGTRLTVV.